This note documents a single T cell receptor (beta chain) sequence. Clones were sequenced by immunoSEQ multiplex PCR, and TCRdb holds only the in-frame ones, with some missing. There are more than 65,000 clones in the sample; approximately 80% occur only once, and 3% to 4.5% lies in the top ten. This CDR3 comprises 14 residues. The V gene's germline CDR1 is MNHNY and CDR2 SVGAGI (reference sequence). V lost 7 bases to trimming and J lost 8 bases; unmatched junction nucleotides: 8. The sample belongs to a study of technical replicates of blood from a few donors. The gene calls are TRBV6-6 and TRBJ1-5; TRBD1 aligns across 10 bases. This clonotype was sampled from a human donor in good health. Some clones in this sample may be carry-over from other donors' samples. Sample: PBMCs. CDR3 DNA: TGTGCCAGCACCGACAGGGGGCAGATCAAGCCCCAGCATTTT. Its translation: CASTDRGQIKPQHF.